What follows are 17 T cell receptor beta chains derived from one specimen sequenced in a study of early T cells in non-severe SARS-CoV-2 infection. From the 5' RACE reads, TCRdb called clonotypes with MiXCR, one entry per CDR3 protein. Of some 80,000 distinct CDR3 sequences in the sample, roughly an eighth were seen once. The sequencing sample was made of whole blood. Receptors originate from an adult who was a healthcare worker with PCR-confirmed SARS-CoV-2 infection or an uninfected control (not recorded which).

This clonotype was detected only a few times. The V gene is TRBV9, the J gene TRBJ1-1; D unclear. CDR1 and CDR2 (germline): SGDLS, YYNGEE. Trimming took 4 bases from V and 3 from J, leaving 16 bases between them. This CDR3 region has 15 residues. The CDR3 nucleotides read TGTGCCAGCAGCCGCCTCCCCCGACAATACACTGAAGCTTTCTTT. Translation gives CASSRLPRQYTEAFF.

This clonotype was seen a handful of times. The chain employs TRBV5-1 and TRBJ1-5; no clear D gene. The germline gives CDR1 SGHRS, CDR2 YFSETQ. CDR3 length: 13 residues. Trimming stripped 0 bases from V and 5 bases from J, with 6 bases between. The chain's CDR3 is CASSLEAHQPQHF. The CDR3 DNA reads TGCGCCAGCAGCTTGGAGGCCCATCAGCCCCAGCATTTT.

The chain links TRBV24-1 to TRBJ2-1; possible D gene TRBD1, 6 bases. Germline V lookup: CDR1 KGHDR, CDR2 SFDVKD. CDR3 size: 15 residues. V was cut by 4 bases and J by 6 bases, with 15 bases left in between. The CDR3 DNA is TGTGCCACCAGTGACCACACGACAGGAAGCAATGAGCAGTTCTTC. It specifies CATSDHTTGSNEQFF.

Ten or more counts support this clonotype. The rearrangement uses TRBV18 and TRBJ2-3; perhaps TRBD2 as D (7 bases). The germline CDR1 and CDR2 sequences are KGHSH and LQKENI. V gave up 2 bases and J gave up 7 bases, with 10 bases separating them. The CDR3 totals 13 residues. Written as DNA, the CDR3 is TGTGCCAGCTCACCAGGCGGGGGCTATACGCAGTATTTT. It codes for CASSPGGGYTQYF.

This clonotype was seen more than once but under ten times. The chain recombines TRBV5-1 with TRBJ2-1; D not certain. This CDR3 has 13 amino acids. Germline loops: CDR1 SGHRS, CDR2 YFSETQ. With 1 base removed from V and 4 bases from J, the gap between germline ends came to 6 bases. CDR3 sequence reads: CASSLYGYNEQFF. The CDR3 DNA follows: TGCGCCAGCAGCTTGTACGGGTACAATGAGCAGTTCTTC.

This clonotype was recorded many times. This chain connects TRBV5-1 to TRBJ1-5; 11 nucleotides align to TRBD1. Germline V gene data show CDR1 as SGHRS and CDR2 as YFSETQ. V dropped 3 bases and J dropped 2; count of bases not matched to a gene: 4. This CDR3 contains 16 residues. The CDR3 DNA is TGCGCCAGCAGCTGGGGACAGGGGGATGGCAATCAGCCCCAGCATTTT. Its protein product is CASSWGQGDGNQPQHF.

This rearrangement joins TRBV20-1 to TRBJ1-1, with no clear D. The CDR3 is made up of 12 amino acids. Germline-derived CDR1 and CDR2 are DFQATT and SNEGSKA (reference sequence). The ends were cut back, 3 bases at V and 6 bases at J, with 11 bases in the middle. CDR3 loop: CSASVREAEAFF. CDR3 coding DNA: TGCAGTGCTAGTGTAAGGGAAGCTGAAGCTTTCTTT.

This clonotype was seen more than once but under ten times. This chain uses TRBV2 with TRBJ2-7, with a weak D call TRBD1 (5 bases). V lost 1 base and J lost 2, with 12 bases in between. Germline values: CDR1 SNHLY, CDR2 FYNNEI. This CDR3 region has 15 residues. The CDR3 loop reads CASSEGAGSAYEQYF. CDR3 in DNA: TGTGCCAGCAGTGAAGGGGCAGGGTCTGCCTACGAGCAGTACTTC.

This clonotype was seen repeatedly, ten times or more. The chain employs TRBV12-3 or TRBV12-4 and TRBJ2-5; perhaps TRBD1 as D (6 bases). The ends were cut back, 6 bases at V and 7 bases at J, with 9 bases in the middle. This CDR3 comprises 11 residues. As DNA, the CDR3 is TGTGCCAGCAGCCAGGGGTTGACCCAGTACTTC. This gives the protein CASSQGLTQYF.

This clonotype has only a few counts. The chain combines TRBV4-3 with TRBJ2-4; D perhaps matches TRBD2 (6 bases). The CDR3 sequence is 17 residues long. V dropped 0 bases and J dropped 0 bases, with 12 bases sitting between them. Germline loops: CDR1 LGHNA, CDR2 YSLEER. The CDR3 loop is CASSQDRGSGAKNIQYF. CDR3 sequence (DNA): TGCGCCAGCAGCCAAGATCGGGGGTCCGGAGCCAAAAACATTCAGTACTTC.

This clonotype was recorded at least ten times. This sequence joins TRBV7-9 and TRBJ2-3, with a tentative D call TRBD2 (6 bases). Trimming took 5 bases from V and 0 from J, leaving 18 bases between them. Per germline, CDR1 SEHNR and CDR2 FQNEAQ (reference sequence). This CDR3 is 17 amino acids long. The CDR3 here is CASSPPPGGRSTDTQYF. The CDR3 DNA is TGTGCCAGCAGCCCGCCCCCCGGGGGTCGGAGCACAGATACGCAGTATTTT.

About this clonotype itself: One base away lies a much larger clone, so this may be a sequencing read error. The J gene is TRBJ1-1, the V gene TRBV20-1; the D gene is possibly TRBD1 (5 bases). Germline-derived CDR1 and CDR2 are DFQATT and SNEGSKA (reference sequence). The CDR3 length is 16 residues. CDR3 region: CSAIRRMGPMNTEALF. The CDR3, as DNA: TGCAGTGCTATACGAAGAATGGGACCGATGAACACTGAAGCTCTCTTT.

Ten or more counts support this clonotype. The chain uses TRBV11-2 and TRBJ2-1; no clear D gene. In germline, CDR1 is SGHAT, CDR2 FQNNGV. Trimming cost V 5 bases and J 0 bases, with 17 bases left between them. The CDR3 spans 17 residues. CDR3 coding DNA: TGTGCCAGCAGCCCCGACTCCTCAAGAAGCTCCTACAATGAGCAGTTCTTC. This codes for CASSPDSSRSSYNEQFF.

The chain's CDR3 is CAIKKGESYEQYF. In nucleotides, the CDR3 is TGTGCCATCAAAAAGGGAGAATCCTACGAGCAGTACTTC. The rearrangement joins TRBV10-3 to TRBJ2-7; possibly TRBD2 for D (5 bases). CDR3 size: 13 residues. V lost 7 bases to trimming and J lost 1 base, with 11 bases between them. Germline CDR1 reads ENHRY; CDR2 reads SYGVKD.

This clonotype appeared a few times. The chain uses TRBV11-2 and TRBJ2-3; 7 bases fit TRBD2. Looked up from germline, CDR1 is SGHAT and CDR2 is FQNNGV. The CDR3 length is 15 residues. Losses at the gene ends were 5 bases for V and 0 bases for J; bases not matched to a gene: 5. The CDR3 DNA reads TGTGCCAGCAGCATTCTAGCGGTTAGCACAGATACGCAGTATTTT. This sequence encodes CASSILAVSTDTQYF.

This clonotype was counted a few times. This chain connects TRBV20-1 to TRBJ2-7, with a possible D match to TRBD2 (5 bases). Germline lookup yields CDR1 DFQATT and CDR2 SNEGSKA (reference sequence). V was shortened by 6 bases and J by 4 bases, with 25 bases between the two germline ends. There are 16 residues in the CDR3. The DNA of the CDR3 is TGCAGTGCCACCAACTCCCCCTTTGAGGGAATGTACGAGCAGTACTTC. This gives the protein CSATNSPFEGMYEQYF.

This clonotype showed up many times. This chain connects TRBV20-1 to TRBJ2-7, with 8 nucleotides matching TRBD1. This CDR3 has 13 residues. V gave up 6 bases and J gave up 4 bases; unmatched junction bases: 8. Germline V gives CDR1 DFQATT, CDR2 SNEGSKA (reference sequence). This CDR3 reads CSANRDRRYEQYF. CDR3 bases: TGCAGTGCAAATCGGGACAGGAGATACGAGCAGTACTTC.